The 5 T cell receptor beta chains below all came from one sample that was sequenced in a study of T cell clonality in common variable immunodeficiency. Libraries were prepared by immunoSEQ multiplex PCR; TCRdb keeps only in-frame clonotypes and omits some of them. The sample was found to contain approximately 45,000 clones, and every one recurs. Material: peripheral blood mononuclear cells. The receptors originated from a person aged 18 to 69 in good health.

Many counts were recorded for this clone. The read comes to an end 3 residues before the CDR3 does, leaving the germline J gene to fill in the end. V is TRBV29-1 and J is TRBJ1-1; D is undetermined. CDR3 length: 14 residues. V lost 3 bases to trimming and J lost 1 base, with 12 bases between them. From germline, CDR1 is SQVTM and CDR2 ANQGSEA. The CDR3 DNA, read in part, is TGCAGCGTTGAGAAAGAGCCCGGGAACACTGAA. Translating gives CSVEKEPGNTE. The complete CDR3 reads CSVEKEPGNTEAFF.

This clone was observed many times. The CDR3 DNA, read in part, is TGTGCCAGTAGTATTGGAGGGGACAACGAG. Its translation is CASSIGGDNE. The whole CDR3 sequence is CASSIGGDNEQYF. The chain recombines TRBV19 with TRBJ2-7, with D perhaps being TRBD1 or TRBD2 (6 bases each). The read finishes 3 residues shy of the CDR3 end, and the germline J gene is used to complete it. The germline gives CDR1 LNHDA, CDR2 SQIVND (reference sequence). V dropped 3 bases and J dropped 5 bases, with 11 bases sitting between them. The CDR3 runs 13 residues.

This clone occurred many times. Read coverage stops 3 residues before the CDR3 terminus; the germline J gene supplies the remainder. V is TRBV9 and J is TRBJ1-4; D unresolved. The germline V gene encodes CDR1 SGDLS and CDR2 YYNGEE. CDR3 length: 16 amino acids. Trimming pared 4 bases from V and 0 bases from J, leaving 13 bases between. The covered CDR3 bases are TGTGCCAGCAGCCCCGCGGGAAGGGCAACTAATGAAAAA. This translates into CASSPAGRATNEK. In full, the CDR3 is CASSPAGRATNEKLFF.

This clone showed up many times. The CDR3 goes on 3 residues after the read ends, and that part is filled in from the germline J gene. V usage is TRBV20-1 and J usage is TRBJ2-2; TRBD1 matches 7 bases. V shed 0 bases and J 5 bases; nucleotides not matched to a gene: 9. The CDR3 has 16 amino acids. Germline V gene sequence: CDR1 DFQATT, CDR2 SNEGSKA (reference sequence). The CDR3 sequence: CSARDEGRGRTGELFF. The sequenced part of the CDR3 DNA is TGCAGTGCTAGAGACGAGGGAAGGGGGCGGACCGGGGAG.

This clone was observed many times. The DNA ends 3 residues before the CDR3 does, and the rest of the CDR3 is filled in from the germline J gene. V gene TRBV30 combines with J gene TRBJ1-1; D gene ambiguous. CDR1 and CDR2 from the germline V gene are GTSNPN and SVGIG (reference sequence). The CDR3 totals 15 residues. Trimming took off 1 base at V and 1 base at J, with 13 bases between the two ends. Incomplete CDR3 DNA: TGTGCCTGGAGTGAGGGCCCGGTCGGGAACACTGAA. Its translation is CAWSEGPVGNTE. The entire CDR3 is CAWSEGPVGNTEAFF.